The 16 T cell receptor beta chains reported below all come from one sample, sequenced in a study of immune evolution from preneoplasia to lung adenocarcinoma. Method: immunoSEQ multiplex PCR; TCRdb's copy keeps in-frame clones and lacks some. The sample shows 4,800 or so clones, 70% to 90% of them seen only once. The sample consisted of FFPE atypical adenomatous hyperplasia tissue from the lung. Subset in this sample: atypical adenomatous hyperplasia (AAH), lung preneoplasia. The receptors shown here come from a person between 65 and 79 years old with lung adenocarcinoma.

The chain joins TRBV5-1 to TRBJ1-1, with 9 bases fitting TRBD1. This CDR3 comprises 13 residues. Germline V gene sequence: CDR1 SGHRS, CDR2 YFSETQ. With 0 bases clipped from V and 11 bases from J, the junction kept 5 bases outside the gene matches. The CDR3 loop is CASSLEGQGVAFF. As DNA, the CDR3 is TGCGCCAGCAGCTTGGAGGGACAGGGTGTCGCTTTCTTT. Complete variable domain (other parts from reference TRBV5-1 and TRBJ1-1): KAGVTQTPRYLIKTRGQQVTLSCSPISGHRSVSWYQQTPGQGLQFLFEYFSETQRNKGNFPGRFSGRQFSNSRSEMNVSTLELGDSALYLCASSLEGQGVAFFGQGTRLTVV.

V and J are TRBV19 and TRBJ1-1; no clear D. From germline, CDR1 is LNHDA and CDR2 SQIVND (reference sequence). Trimming stripped 3 bases from V and 0 bases from J, with 5 bases between. The CDR3 is 13 residues long. The CDR3 region is CASSISVNTEAFF. DNA of the CDR3: TGTGCCAGTAGTATTAGCGTGAACACTGAAGCTTTCTTT.

The chain links TRBV6-5 to TRBJ1-2; tentative D call: TRBD1 (5 bases). CDR3 size: 15 residues. V lost 5 bases, J lost 2 bases, and 15 bases lay in between. Germline V gene data show CDR1 as MNHEY and CDR2 as SVGAGI. For the CDR3, the DNA is TGTGCCAGCAGTAAGGGGTGGACGGGGAACTATGGCTACACCTTC. It codes for CASSKGWTGNYGYTF.

The CDR3 DNA follows: TGTGCCATCAGTGACCCGCTGGGATTGGAAGGCTACACCTTC. Translating it yields CAISDPLGLEGYTF. The chain uses TRBV10-3 and TRBJ1-2; no clear D gene. The CDR3 has 14 residues. CDR1 and CDR2 (germline): ENHRY, SYGVKD. V was shortened by 3 bases and J by 8 bases, with 16 bases between the two germline ends.

The V gene is TRBV30, the J gene TRBJ2-6; 9 nucleotides line up with TRBD1. The CDR3 loop spans 20 amino acids. The germline V gene encodes CDR1 GTSNPN and CDR2 SVGIG (reference sequence). The junction had 14 bases not matched to a gene; V was cut back by 0 bases and J by 2 bases. CDR3 residues: CAWSVHRTGVAYTGANVLTF. In nucleotides, the CDR3 is TGTGCCTGGAGTGTTCATAGGACAGGGGTCGCCTACACTGGGGCCAACGTCCTGACTTTC. Full variable domain (missing parts from reference TRBV30 and TRBJ2-6): SQTIHQWPATLVQPVGSPLSLECTVEGTSNPNLYWYRQAAGRGLQLLFYSVGIGQISSEVPQNLSASRPQDRQFILSSKKLLLSDSGFYLCAWSVHRTGVAYTGANVLTFGAGSRLTVL.

The CDR3 nucleotides read TGCAGCATCCATAGCGGGAGTAAGACAGATACGCAGTATTTT. Translating it yields CSIHSGSKTDTQYF. The chain employs TRBV29-1 and TRBJ2-3, with 9 bases identical to TRBD2. In germline, CDR1 is SQVTM, CDR2 ANQGSEA. J lost 3 bases, V lost 8 bases, and 9 bases had no gene match. CDR3 length equals 14 residues.

The chain uses TRBV9 and TRBJ2-1; D remains unclear. This CDR3 region has 12 residues. Germline V CDR1 and CDR2: SGDLS, YYNGEE. V shed 4 bases and J shed 8 bases, with 10 bases lying between them. DNA of the CDR3: TGTGCCAGCAGCCGCGGCGGATATGAGCAGTTCTTC. It is translated as CASSRGGYEQFF.

The rearrangement joins TRBV14 to TRBJ2-5; 12 bases are shared with TRBD2. J lost 4 bases, V lost 6 bases, and 9 bases had no gene match. The germline V gene encodes CDR1 SGHDN and CDR2 FVKESK. The CDR3 is 16 residues long. The CDR3 DNA sequence: TGTGCCAGCAGTCCACCCCTAGCGGGGGGGGGAGAGACCCAGTACTTC. This sequence encodes CASSPPLAGGGETQYF.

The V gene is TRBV6-5, the J gene TRBJ2-3; D gene uncertain. With 10 bases removed from V and 1 base from J, the gap between germline ends came to 9 bases. Germline values: CDR1 MNHEY, CDR2 SVGAGI. The length of the CDR3 is 12 residues. CDR3 protein: CATRRRTDTQYF. CDR3 DNA: TGTGCCACCCGGCGGCGCACAGATACGCAGTATTTT.

The rearrangement links TRBV5-1 to TRBJ2-7; 12 bases fit TRBD2. CDR1 is SGHRS and CDR2 is YFSETQ in the germline V gene. The CDR3 contains 14 residues. V dropped 4 bases and J dropped 3; count of bases not matched to a gene: 2. The CDR3 sequence is CASSQGLAGYEQYF. As DNA, the CDR3 is TGCGCCAGCAGCCAGGGACTAGCGGGCTACGAGCAGTACTTC.

The rearrangement uses TRBV5-1 and TRBJ2-7, with 7 bases matching TRBD2. The CDR3 contains 17 residues. Germline trimming cut 2 bases from V and 4 bases from J; bases unmatched to any gene: 15. The germline CDR1 and CDR2 sequences are SGHRS and YFSETQ. CDR3 region: CASSFDGGSGGPYEQYF. The CDR3 bases are TGCGCCAGCAGCTTCGATGGCGGGAGTGGGGGACCATACGAGCAGTACTTC.

The chain joins TRBV5-1 to TRBJ2-1, with 7 bases that match TRBD2. This CDR3 has 15 amino acids. Unmatched junction bases numbered 4, after V lost 4 bases and J lost 0 bases. CDR1 and CDR2 from the germline V gene are SGHRS and YFSETQ. The CDR3 here is CASSLTSDSYNEQFF. For the CDR3, the DNA is TGCGCCAGCAGCCTAACTAGCGACTCCTACAATGAGCAGTTCTTC.

This clone was counted a few times. Additional DNA sequences in this sample encode the identical CDR3. CDR3 amino acids: CASSPGLGTEAFF. The CDR3 nucleotides read TGTGCCAGCAGCCCTGGTCTTGGCACTGAAGCTTTCTTT. The J gene is TRBJ1-1, the V gene TRBV7-9; D gene uncertain. The CDR3 runs 13 residues. The V and J ends lost 5 bases and 4 bases respectively, with 11 bases between them. Germline CDR1 is SEHNR and CDR2 is FQNEAQ (reference sequence).

This sequence joins TRBV18 and TRBJ1-1; D is undetermined. The V gene lost 3 bases and the J gene lost 7 bases, with 9 bases spanning the gap. The CDR3 totals 12 residues. Germline loops: CDR1 KGHSH, CDR2 LQKENI. In DNA, the CDR3 is TGTGCCAGCTCACCGGGTCAAGGTGAAGCTTTCTTT. Translation: CASSPGQGEAFF.

The J gene is TRBJ2-4, the V gene TRBV6-1, with 7 bases aligning to TRBD1. CDR1 is MNHNS, CDR2 SASEGT, per germline. With V trimmed by 2 bases and J by 1 base, 11 bases remained unmatched. The CDR3 length is 18 residues. The CDR3 loop is CASSESGTVLGAKNIQYF. The CDR3 coding sequence is TGTGCCAGCAGTGAATCAGGGACAGTATTAGGGGCCAAAAACATTCAGTACTTC.

The chain has TRBV7-9 and TRBJ2-4; TRBD2 agrees at 9 bases. Germline values: CDR1 SEHNR, CDR2 FQNEAQ (reference sequence). V was pared by 5 bases and J by 8 bases, with 10 bases of the junction left unmatched. The CDR3 spans 15 residues. The CDR3 reads CASSPTRSGSYIQYF. The CDR3 coding sequence is TGTGCCAGCAGCCCTACCCGTAGCGGGAGCTACATTCAGTACTTC.